This passage covers 29 T cell receptor beta chains from one sample sequenced in a study of T cell repertoires in cytomegalovirus infection. TCRdb called the reads again in MiXCR, with one record for every CDR3 protein. The sample has about 310,000 distinct CDR3 sequences; around a sixth are singletons. Sequenced: PBMCs. Every receptor here comes from a human donor in good health (CMV status not recorded). Some clones in this sample may be carry-over from other donors' samples.

This clonotype was seen a handful of times. The V call is TRBV28, the J call TRBJ1-2; 10 bases are a match to TRBD1. Germline assignment: CDR1 MDHEN and CDR2 SYDVKM. CDR3 length: 15 residues. The V segment lost 8 bases and the J segment 4 bases; nucleotides outside the gene matches: 10. The CDR3 reads CASGQIGTGAYGYTF. Here the CDR3 DNA reads TGTGCCAGCGGACAAATCGGGACAGGGGCCTATGGCTACACCTTC.

This chain uses TRBV6-1 with TRBJ1-5; TRBD1 matches at 7 bases. The CDR3 loop spans 11 amino acids. With 8 bases clipped from V and 9 bases from J, the junction kept 4 bases outside the gene matches. CDR1 is MNHNS and CDR2 is SASEGT in the germline V gene. This CDR3 is CASGTDRPQHF. DNA for the CDR3: TGTGCCAGCGGGACAGATCGGCCCCAGCATTTT.

This clonotype showed up many times. The chain has TRBV12-3 or TRBV12-4 and TRBJ1-2, with no clear D. V was clipped by 2 bases and J by 0 bases, with 10 bases between them. The CDR3 covers 15 residues. CDR3 DNA sequence: TGTGCCAGCAGTTTATCTAGTTTAGCTAACTATGGCTACACCTTC. This gives the protein CASSLSSLANYGYTF.

This clonotype was found a few times. V is TRBV6-5 and J is TRBJ2-7, with D maybe TRBD2 (5 bases). The CDR3 extends over 13 amino acids. The V end lost 2 bases, the J end lost 7 bases, and 12 bases lay between the germline ends. CDR1 MNHEY and CDR2 SVGAGI come from the germline V gene. DNA of the CDR3: TGTGCCAGCAGTTACATGGGAGTGGGTGAGCAGTACTTC. This translates into CASSYMGVGEQYF.

The chain is built from TRBV20-1 and TRBJ1-1; tentatively, D is TRBD1 (6 bases). In germline, CDR1 is DFQATT, CDR2 SNEGSKA (reference sequence). The CDR3 sequence is 14 residues long. Trimming took off 3 bases at V and 0 bases at J, with 11 bases between the two ends. In DNA, the CDR3 is TGCAGTGCTAGGGAGGGACACATGAACACTGAAGCTTTCTTT. The encoded protein is CSAREGHMNTEAFF.

The J gene is TRBJ1-6, the V gene TRBV4-2; D is uncertain. The CDR3 has 15 amino acids. V was trimmed by 4 bases and J by 4 bases, leaving 11 bases between them. The germline V gene has CDR1 LGHNA and CDR2 YNFKEQ. CDR3: CASSLGLLYNSPLHF. The CDR3 bases are TGTGCCAGCAGCCTAGGACTGCTTTATAATTCACCCCTCCACTTT.

The table lists this clonotype with a few counts. The chain uses TRBV29-1 and TRBJ2-7, with TRBD1 matching 9 bases. The V gene end was trimmed by 4 bases and the J gene end by 1 base; junction bases not matched to a gene: 5. The germline CDR1 and CDR2 sequences are SQVTM and ANQGSEA. The CDR3 is made up of 14 amino acids. CDR3 residues: CSVAGQGGSYEQYF. In nucleotides, the CDR3 is TGCAGCGTTGCGGGACAGGGTGGATCCTACGAGCAGTACTTC.

This clonotype was recorded at least ten times. The chain employs TRBV6-5 and TRBJ1-2; no clear D. V dropped 5 bases and J dropped 2 bases, with 15 bases sitting between them. Germline CDR1 MNHEY, CDR2 SVGAGI. This CDR3 comprises 15 residues. The CDR3 protein is CASSPLVARNYGYTF. In DNA form, the CDR3 reads TGTGCCAGCAGTCCCCTGGTAGCACGGAACTATGGCTACACCTTC.

This clonotype was seen at least ten times. The V and J genes are TRBV12-3 or TRBV12-4 and TRBJ1-2, with TRBD1 matching 9 bases. The junction had 7 bases not matched to a gene; V was cut back by 0 bases and J by 2 bases. The CDR3 runs 17 residues. Here the CDR3 reads CASSLAPGQGSNYGYTF. Here the CDR3 DNA reads TGTGCCAGCAGTTTAGCTCCGGGACAGGGTTCAAACTATGGCTACACCTTC.

The gene calls are TRBV4-2 and TRBJ2-5; 7 bases line up with TRBD1. V shed 4 bases, J shed 3 bases, and the junction held 5 bases outside the gene matches. Germline CDR1 and CDR2: LGHNA and YNFKEQ. The CDR3 loop spans 14 amino acids. This CDR3 reads CASSRGQDEETQYF. The CDR3 nucleotides are TGTGCCAGCAGCCGCGGACAGGATGAAGAGACCCAGTACTTC.

The V gene is TRBV20-1, the J gene TRBJ1-2; D gene unclear. Germline V gene data show CDR1 as DFQATT and CDR2 as SNEGSKA (reference sequence). The V end lost 0 bases, the J end lost 1 base, and 15 bases lay between the germline ends. CDR3 length equals 16 residues. The CDR3 sequence is CSARDSTPWLNYGYTF. The CDR3 DNA sequence: TGCAGTGCTAGAGATAGTACGCCCTGGCTTAACTATGGCTACACCTTC.

The V and J genes are TRBV2 and TRBJ2-2; unclear D gene. Trimming stripped 4 bases from V and 4 bases from J, with 13 bases between. The CDR3 extends over 15 amino acids. Germline V gene sequence: CDR1 SNHLY, CDR2 FYNNEI. The CDR3 loop is CASSAEALSTGELFF. Written as DNA, the CDR3 is TGTGCCAGCAGTGCGGAAGCCCTGTCCACCGGGGAGCTGTTTTTT.

In this sample, this clonotype turned up a few times. The chain employs TRBV4-3 and TRBJ1-4; D is unresolved. The CDR3 consists of 14 residues. Per the germline V gene, CDR1 is LGHNA and CDR2 is YSLEER. V was cut by 1 base and J by 5 bases, with 8 bases left in between. CDR3 residues: CASSQGLGNEKLFF. CDR3 DNA: TGCGCCAGCAGCCAAGGTCTGGGGAATGAAAAACTGTTTTTT.

In this sample, this clonotype turned up a few times. The chain uses TRBV25-1 and TRBJ2-1; possibly TRBD1 for D (6 bases). The V end lost 1 base, the J end lost 3 bases, and 10 bases lay between the germline ends. The CDR3 covers 15 residues. Germline V lookup: CDR1 MGHDK, CDR2 SYGVNS. For the CDR3, the DNA is TGTGCCAGCAGTGAATGGGGGCCGGGCTACAATGAGCAGTTCTTC. It encodes CASSEWGPGYNEQFF. The variable domain in full, completed from reference TRBV25-1 and TRBJ2-1, reads EADIYQTPRYLVIGTGKKITLECSQTMGHDKMYWYQQDPGMELHLIHYSYGVNSTEKGDLSSESTVSRIRTEHFPLTLESARPSHTSQYLCASSEWGPGYNEQFFGPGTRLTVL.

This clonotype came up a few times. The V call is TRBV7-8, the J call TRBJ2-4; D possibly corresponds to TRBD2 (5 bases). The CDR3 runs to 23 residues. V shed 3 bases and J shed 0 bases, with 33 bases lying between them. Germline assignment: CDR1 SGHVS and CDR2 FQNEAQ. For the CDR3, the DNA is TGTGCCAGCAGCTTTCTAGTCTATGGGAGCAGGCACCCTATGTCGGGAGCCAAAAACATTCAGTACTTC. Protein product: CASSFLVYGSRHPMSGAKNIQYF. The full variable domain, rest sourced from reference TRBV7-8 and TRBJ2-4, is GAGVSQSPRYKVAKRGQDVALRCDPISGHVSLFWYQQALGQGPEFLTYFQNEAQLDKSGLPSDRFFAERPEGSVSTLKIQRTQQEDSAVYLCASSFLVYGSRHPMSGAKNIQYFGAGTRLSVL.

The gene calls are TRBV19 and TRBJ2-1, with D tentatively TRBD1 or TRBD2 (6 bases each). The length of the CDR3 is 13 residues. Per the germline V gene, CDR1 is LNHDA and CDR2 is SQIVND (reference sequence). V was pared by 7 bases and J by 3 bases, with 10 bases between. The CDR3 sequence: CASIGGGYNEQFF. The CDR3, as DNA: TGTGCCAGTATTGGAGGGGGCTACAATGAGCAGTTCTTC.

This clonotype has ten or more counts. J is TRBJ2-3 and V is TRBV7-9, with a weak D call TRBD2 (6 bases). Looked up from germline, CDR1 is SEHNR and CDR2 is FQNEAQ (reference sequence). The ends were cut back, 1 base at V and 2 bases at J, with 22 bases in the middle. CDR3 size: 19 residues. Here the CDR3 reads CASSLVGEALQYSTDTQYF. CDR3 bases: TGTGCCAGCAGCTTAGTTGGGGAGGCCCTTCAATACTCCACAGATACGCAGTATTTT.

The CDR3, as DNA: TGTGCCAGCAGCTACGGGGCGGTCGACTATGGCTACACCTTC. It specifies CASSYGAVDYGYTF. The rearrangement joins TRBV5-5 to TRBJ1-2, with D maybe TRBD1 (5 bases). The CDR3 has 14 residues. V lost 3 bases and J lost 3, with 12 bases in between. In germline, CDR1 is SGHKS, CDR2 YYEKEE (reference sequence).

The chain combines TRBV20-1 with TRBJ2-7; no definite D call. This CDR3 contains 11 residues. Trimming pared 5 bases from V and 2 bases from J, leaving 7 bases between. Germline CDR1 and CDR2: DFQATT and SNEGSKA (reference sequence). Here the CDR3 reads CSAGSTYEQYF. CDR3 DNA: TGCAGTGCTGGTTCGACCTACGAGCAGTACTTC.

The chain couples TRBV5-4 to TRBJ1-1; D is possibly TRBD1 (5 bases). The CDR3 loop spans 16 amino acids. Trimming took 3 bases from V and 0 from J, leaving 15 bases between them. Germline assignment: CDR1 SGHNT and CDR2 YYREEE (reference sequence). CDR3 sequence (DNA): TGTGCCAGCAGCTCCTCCGACAGAACAATGAACACTGAAGCTTTCTTT. This translates into CASSSSDRTMNTEAFF.

The rearrangement joins TRBV4-1 to TRBJ1-2, with D maybe TRBD1 (5 bases). V dropped 0 bases and J dropped 3 bases, with 8 bases sitting between them. CDR3 length equals 14 residues. Germline V gives CDR1 MGHRA, CDR2 YSYEKL. CDR3 loop: CASSQDRVYYGYTF. In nucleotides, the CDR3 is TGCGCCAGCAGCCAAGACAGGGTCTACTATGGCTACACCTTC.

This clonotype turned up a few times. J is TRBJ1-2 and V is TRBV25-1; the D gene is possibly TRBD1 (5 bases). The germline CDR1 and CDR2 sequences are MGHDK and SYGVNS. The CDR3 is made up of 13 amino acids. The V end was cut by 6 bases, the J end by 6 bases, with 14 bases between. CDR3 DNA sequence: TGTGCCAGCAGAGGAGGGGTCCCCGATGGCTACACCTTC. It yields the protein CASRGGVPDGYTF.

The V and J genes are TRBV2 and TRBJ2-5, with 8 bases fitting TRBD1. The germline CDR1 and CDR2 sequences are SNHLY and FYNNEI. Trimming at V came to 9 bases and at J to 4 bases, leaving 13 bases not matched to a gene. The CDR3 loop spans 15 amino acids. CDR3 in amino acids: CARNRQGSAGETQYF. CDR3 DNA sequence: TGTGCCAGGAATAGACAGGGGAGCGCCGGAGAGACCCAGTACTTC.

The V call is TRBV11-2, the J call TRBJ2-1, with 8 bases matching TRBD2. This CDR3 spans 16 amino acids. The J segment lost 8 bases and the V segment lost 2 bases, leaving 11 bases of the junction unmatched. Germline CDR1 and CDR2: SGHAT and FQNNGV. CDR3 protein: CASSLRGTRGNYEQFF. The DNA for the CDR3 is TGTGCCAGCAGCTTAAGGGGGACTAGGGGGAACTATGAGCAGTTCTTC.

This clonotype was seen a few times. This sequence joins TRBV20-1 and TRBJ2-2, with D possibly matching TRBD1 (5 bases). Trimming removed 3 bases at V and 7 bases at J, with 15 bases between. The germline gives CDR1 DFQATT, CDR2 SNEGSKA (reference sequence). This CDR3 comprises 14 residues. In DNA, the CDR3 is TGCAGTGCTAGGGTGGCAGGGAATATCGGGGAGCTGTTTTTT. It codes for CSARVAGNIGELFF.

This clonotype was detected a few times. V and J are TRBV10-3 and TRBJ2-7; D remains ambiguous. V was pared by 5 bases and J by 0 bases, with 14 bases between. The germline V gene has CDR1 ENHRY and CDR2 SYGVKD. CDR3 length: 15 residues. Here the CDR3 DNA reads TGTGCCATCAGTTTTAAGTCCAGGCTCTCCTACGAGCAGTACTTC. Translation: CAISFKSRLSYEQYF.

This clonotype was observed a single time. The chain employs TRBV10-3 and TRBJ1-6; possibly TRBD1 for D (6 bases). Trimming left V 0 bases short and J 8 bases short, with 11 bases between. The germline V gene has CDR1 ENHRY and CDR2 SYGVKD. The CDR3 consists of 15 residues. The CDR3 DNA reads TGTGCCATCAGTGAGTCGCCAGGGGCTGATTCACCCCTCCACTTT. This sequence encodes CAISESPGADSPLHF.

The chain uses TRBV2 and TRBJ1-2, with TRBD1 identical over 11 bases. The CDR3 has 15 amino acids. V was pared by 3 bases and J by 6 bases, with 6 bases of the junction left unmatched. Germline loops: CDR1 SNHLY, CDR2 FYNNEI. The CDR3 DNA is TGTGCCAGCAGTGACTCGGACAGGGGGCTTGATGGCTACACCTTC. Its translation: CASSDSDRGLDGYTF.

The chain is built from TRBV10-3 and TRBJ2-3, with 11 bases aligning to TRBD1. Unmatched junction bases numbered 5, after V lost 6 bases and J lost 3 bases. Germline assignment: CDR1 ENHRY and CDR2 SYGVKD. This CDR3 has 15 amino acids. For the CDR3, the DNA is TGTGCCATCAGATCCGGGACAGGGGGAACAGATACGCAGTATTTT. This gives the protein CAIRSGTGGTDTQYF.